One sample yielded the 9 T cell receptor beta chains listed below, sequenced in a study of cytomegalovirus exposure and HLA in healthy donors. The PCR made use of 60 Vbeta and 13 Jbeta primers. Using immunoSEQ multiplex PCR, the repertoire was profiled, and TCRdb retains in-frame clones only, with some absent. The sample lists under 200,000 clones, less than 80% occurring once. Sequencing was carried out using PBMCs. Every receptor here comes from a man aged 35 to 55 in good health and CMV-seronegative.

DNA of the CDR3: TGCGCCAGCAGCTTGGGGAGCGGGAGGGCCGTAGAGACCCAGTACTTC. It is translated as CASSLGSGRAVETQYF. V usage is TRBV5-1 and J usage is TRBJ2-5; 10 bases align to TRBD2. There are 16 residues in the CDR3. V lost 0 bases and J lost 4; bases outside the gene matches: 6. In germline, CDR1 is SGHRS, CDR2 YFSETQ.

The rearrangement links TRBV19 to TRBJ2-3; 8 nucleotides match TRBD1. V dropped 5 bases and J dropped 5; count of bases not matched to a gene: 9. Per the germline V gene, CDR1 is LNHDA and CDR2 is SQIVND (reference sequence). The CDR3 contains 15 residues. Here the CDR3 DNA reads TGTGCCAGTAGTGGGCCGGGACAGGTAAAAGATACGCAGTATTTT. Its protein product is CASSGPGQVKDTQYF. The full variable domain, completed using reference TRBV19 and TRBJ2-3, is DGGITQSPKYLFRKEGQNVTLSCEQNLNHDAMYWYRQDPGQGLRLIYYSQIVNDFQKGDIAEGYSVSREKKESFPLTVTSAQKNPTAFYLCASSGPGQVKDTQYFGPGTRLTVL.

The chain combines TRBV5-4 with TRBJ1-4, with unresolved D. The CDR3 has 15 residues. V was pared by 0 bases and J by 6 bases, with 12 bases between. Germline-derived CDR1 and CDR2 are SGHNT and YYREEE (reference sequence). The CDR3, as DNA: TGTGCCAGCAGCTTGGACCCAATAGGAGATGAAAAACTGTTTTTT. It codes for CASSLDPIGDEKLFF.

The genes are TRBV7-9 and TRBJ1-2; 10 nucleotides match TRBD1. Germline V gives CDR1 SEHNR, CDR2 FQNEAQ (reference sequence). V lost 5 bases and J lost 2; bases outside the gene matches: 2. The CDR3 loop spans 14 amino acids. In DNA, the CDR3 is TGTGCCAGCAGCCCGGGACAGGGGAACTATGGCTACACCTTC. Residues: CASSPGQGNYGYTF.

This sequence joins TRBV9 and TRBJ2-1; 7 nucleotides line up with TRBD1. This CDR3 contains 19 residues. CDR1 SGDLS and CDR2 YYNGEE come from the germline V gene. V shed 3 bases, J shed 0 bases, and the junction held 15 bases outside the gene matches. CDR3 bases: TGTGCCAGCAGCGCGGGACAGCTCACTACGGGAAGCTCCTACAATGAGCAGTTCTTC. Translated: CASSAGQLTTGSSYNEQFF.

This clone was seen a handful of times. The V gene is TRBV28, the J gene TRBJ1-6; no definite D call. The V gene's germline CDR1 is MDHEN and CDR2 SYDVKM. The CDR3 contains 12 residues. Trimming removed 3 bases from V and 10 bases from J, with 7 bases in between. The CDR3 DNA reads TGTGCCAGCAGTTTGATTAGCTCACCCCTCCACTTT. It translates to CASSLISSPLHF.

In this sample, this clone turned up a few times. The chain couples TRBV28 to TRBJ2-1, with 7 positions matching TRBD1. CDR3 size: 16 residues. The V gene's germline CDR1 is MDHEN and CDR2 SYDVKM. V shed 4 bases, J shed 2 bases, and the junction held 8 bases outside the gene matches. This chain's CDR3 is CASSSDRSFAYNEQFF. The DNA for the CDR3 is TGTGCCAGCAGTTCGGACAGGTCCTTCGCCTACAATGAGCAGTTCTTC. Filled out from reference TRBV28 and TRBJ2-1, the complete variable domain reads DVKVTQSSRYLVKRTGEKVFLECVQDMDHENMFWYRQDPGLGLRLIYFSYDVKMKEKGDIPEGYSVSREKKERFSLILESASTNQTSMYLCASSSDRSFAYNEQFFGPGTRLTVL.

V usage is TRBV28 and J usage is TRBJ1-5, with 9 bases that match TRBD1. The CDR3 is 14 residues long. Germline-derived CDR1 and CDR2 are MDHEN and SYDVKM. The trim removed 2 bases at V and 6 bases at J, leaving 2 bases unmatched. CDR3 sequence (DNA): TGTGCCAGCAGTTTAACAGGGGGCGGTCAGCCCCAGCATTTT. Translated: CASSLTGGGQPQHF.

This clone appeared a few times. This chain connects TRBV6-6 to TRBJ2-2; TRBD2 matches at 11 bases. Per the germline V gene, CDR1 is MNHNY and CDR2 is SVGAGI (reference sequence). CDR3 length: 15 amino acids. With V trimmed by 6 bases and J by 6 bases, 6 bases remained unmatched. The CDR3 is CASRKLAGVPGELFF. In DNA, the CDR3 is TGTGCCAGCAGAAAACTAGCGGGAGTGCCCGGGGAGCTGTTTTTT.